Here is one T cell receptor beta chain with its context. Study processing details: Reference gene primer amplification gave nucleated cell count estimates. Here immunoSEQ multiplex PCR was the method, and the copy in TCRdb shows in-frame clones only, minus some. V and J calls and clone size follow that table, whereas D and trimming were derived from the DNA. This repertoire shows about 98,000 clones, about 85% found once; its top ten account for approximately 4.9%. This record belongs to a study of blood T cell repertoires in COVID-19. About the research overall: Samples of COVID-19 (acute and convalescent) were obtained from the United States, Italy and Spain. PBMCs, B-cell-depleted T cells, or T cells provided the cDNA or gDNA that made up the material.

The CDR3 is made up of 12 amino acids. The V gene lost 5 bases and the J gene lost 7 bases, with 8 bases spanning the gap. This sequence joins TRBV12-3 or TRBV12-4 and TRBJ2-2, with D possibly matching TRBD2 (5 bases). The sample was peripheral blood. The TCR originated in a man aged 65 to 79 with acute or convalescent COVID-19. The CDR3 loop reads CASSLRGGELFF. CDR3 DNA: TGTGCCAGCAGTCTTCGGGGCGGGGAGCTGTTTTTT.